The next 28 T cell receptor beta chains were all read from a single sample in a study of regulatory T cells in long-lasting Graves disease. The time point: persistent/refractory GD, antithyroid drugs over 5 years with positive TRAb. PBMCs provided the RNA from which the TCR library was made. In building TCR beta libraries, iRepertoire HTBI primers were used together with Arm-PCR of CDR3 regions. TCRdb ran MiXCR on the multiplex PCR reads and lists one entry per CDR3 protein. The data hold about 430,000 distinct CDR3 sequences, with around 23% observed a single time. The sample in question was peripheral blood mononuclear cells (PBMCs), obtained when the disease was refractory, from a patient treated with antithyroid drugs. The source of these receptors is a female donor with Graves disease.

This clonotype was observed at least ten times. The chain joins TRBV28 to TRBJ1-4; D gene ambiguous. CDR1 is MDHEN, CDR2 SYDVKM, per germline. This CDR3 has 11 amino acids. Between the trimmed V and J ends, which lost 3 bases and 12 bases, there was a span of 8 bases. As DNA, the CDR3 is TGTGCCAGCAGTTTGAAGGTGGAACTGTTTTTT. It yields the protein CASSLKVELFF.

This clonotype has a count of ten or more. The chain employs TRBV30 and TRBJ1-2; D perhaps matches TRBD1 (5 bases). V was clipped by 7 bases and J by 5 bases, with 17 bases between them. The CDR3 has 13 amino acids. Germline V lookup: CDR1 GTSNPN, CDR2 SVGIG (reference sequence). DNA for the CDR3: TGTGCCTCTGACAGCCGAGTGGCTTATGGCTACACCTTC. Translating gives CASDSRVAYGYTF.

This clonotype was recorded at least ten times. The V call is TRBV28, the J call TRBJ2-7; the D gene could be TRBD1 or TRBD2 (5 bases each). The V and J ends lost 5 bases and 4 bases respectively, with 15 bases between them. The CDR3 totals 14 residues. Germline-derived CDR1 and CDR2 are MDHEN and SYDVKM. The CDR3: CASSPPGDLYEQYF. CDR3 DNA sequence: TGTGCCAGCAGTCCCCCCGGGGACCTATACGAGCAGTACTTC.

The rearrangement joins TRBV5-8 to TRBJ1-5; D not certain. V was shortened by 4 bases and J by 0 bases, with 17 bases between the two germline ends. The CDR3 is 17 residues long. The germline V gene has CDR1 SGHTS and CDR2 YDEGEE. CDR3 in DNA: TGTGCCAGCAGCCTACATACGAGGAGTAATAGCAATCAGCCCCAGCATTTT. The encoded protein is CASSLHTRSNSNQPQHF.

Worth noting for this clonotype: An end of the junction differs from the germline gene, which may be a read error. V and J are TRBV12-3 or TRBV12-4 and TRBJ2-2, with D perhaps TRBD2 (5 bases). This CDR3 is built from 15 residues. Here the CDR3 DNA reads TGTGCCAGCAGTTTAGGGAACACAAACACCGGGGAGCTGTTCTTT. Translating gives CASSLGNTNTGELFF.

This clonotype was counted at least ten times. J is TRBJ2-7 and V is TRBV28; TRBD1 is a possible D gene (6 bases). The CDR3 has 15 amino acids. With 1 base removed from V and 4 bases from J, the gap between germline ends came to 14 bases. Germline V gene lookup returns CDR1 MDHEN and CDR2 SYDVKM. The CDR3 DNA reads TGTGCCAGCAGTTTATTTTCAGCAGGACAGTACGAGCAGTACTTC. It specifies CASSLFSAGQYEQYF.

This clonotype was recorded a few times. The chain uses TRBV4-1 and TRBJ2-7; 7 bases map to TRBD2. Germline values: CDR1 MGHRA, CDR2 YSYEKL. Trimming cost V 1 base and J 3 bases; bases outside gene matches: 6. This CDR3 has 15 residues. For the CDR3, the DNA is TGCGCCAGCAGCCAAGGGGCTAGCGGCCACTACGAGCAGTACTTC. Translating it yields CASSQGASGHYEQYF.

This clonotype was detected many times. The J gene is TRBJ1-4, the V gene TRBV2; D is unclear. The CDR3 contains 15 residues. From germline, CDR1 is SNHLY and CDR2 FYNNEI. V was cut by 1 base and J by 0 bases, with 6 bases left in between. Here the CDR3 reads CASSEGYSTNEKLFF. The CDR3 bases are TGTGCCAGCAGTGAAGGTTATTCAACTAATGAAAAACTGTTTTTT.

The chain joins TRBV28 to TRBJ2-2, with 12 positions matching TRBD2. V lost 6 bases and J lost 5; bases outside the gene matches: 10. The CDR3 runs 17 residues. Germline values: CDR1 MDHEN, CDR2 SYDVKM. CDR3 in DNA: TGTGCCAGCAGGCGGACGACTAGCGGGAGTGGGACCGGGGAGCTGTTTTTT. It is translated as CASRRTTSGSGTGELFF.

J is TRBJ2-1 and V is TRBV3-1; TRBD2 aligns across 7 bases. The CDR3 totals 11 residues. CDR1 is LGHDT and CDR2 is YNNKEL in the germline V gene (reference sequence). V was pared by 5 bases and J by 10 bases, with 2 bases of the junction left unmatched. The CDR3 here is CASSILAEQFF. CDR3 nucleotides: TGTGCCAGCAGCATACTAGCGGAGCAGTTCTTC.

This clonotype was recorded at least ten times. V and J are TRBV5-6 and TRBJ1-5; weak D call: TRBD1 (6 bases). From germline, CDR1 is SGHDT and CDR2 YYEEEE. The CDR3 is 15 residues long. V shed 0 bases and J shed 5 bases, with 12 bases lying between them. This CDR3 reads CASSLGTGIYQPQHF. CDR3 DNA sequence: TGTGCCAGCAGCTTGGGAACAGGGATTTATCAGCCCCAGCATTTT.

J is TRBJ2-7 and V is TRBV18; unclear D gene. Germline V lookup: CDR1 KGHSH, CDR2 LQKENI. V shed 3 bases and J shed 6 bases, with 21 bases lying between them. There are 16 residues in the CDR3. The CDR3 bases are TGTGCCAGCTCACCTCGGTCCGGCGAGTTGACGGGCGAGCAGTACTTC. This translates into CASSPRSGELTGEQYF.

The gene calls are TRBV10-2 and TRBJ2-7, with 12 bases identical to TRBD2. Per germline, CDR1 WSHSY and CDR2 SAAADI. The V and J ends lost 10 bases and 3 bases, in that order; junction bases with no gene match: 7. The CDR3 spans 14 residues. The CDR3 DNA reads TGCGCCACCCGACTAGCGGGAGAGTTCTACGAGCAGTACTTC. This translates into CATRLAGEFYEQYF.

This clonotype has at least ten counts. A junction boundary mismatches the germline segment, possibly from a read error. This chain joins TRBV5-1 and TRBJ2-7; D uncertain. This CDR3 has 13 residues. CDR1 is SGHRS and CDR2 is YFSETQ in the germline V gene. Here the CDR3 DNA reads TGTGCCAGCAGTTTTGGGGATGCGGCCGAGCAGTACTTC. This translates into CASSFGDAAEQYF.

This clonotype was seen repeatedly, ten times or more. The chain employs TRBV28 and TRBJ2-5; 8 bases are shared with TRBD2. The germline V gene has CDR1 MDHEN and CDR2 SYDVKM. CDR3 size: 15 residues. The V segment lost 6 bases and the J segment 7 bases; nucleotides outside the gene matches: 13. This CDR3 is CASSRFSGMLGTQYF. CDR3 nucleotides: TGTGCCAGCAGCCGTTTTAGCGGGATGTTGGGGACCCAGTACTTC.

The V call is TRBV5-6, the J call TRBJ2-7; D unresolved. V lost 0 bases and J lost 5, with 6 bases in between. The germline V gene encodes CDR1 SGHDT and CDR2 YYEEEE. CDR3 length: 12 amino acids. CDR3 in DNA: TGTGCCAGCAGCTTGGAAGTGAACGAGCAGTACTTC. Its protein product is CASSLEVNEQYF.

This clonotype turned up a few times. The rearrangement links TRBV7-8 to TRBJ2-1; D unresolved. The CDR3 is 15 amino acids. V lost 5 bases and J lost 1, with 12 bases in between. The germline V gene encodes CDR1 SGHVS and CDR2 FQNEAQ. In nucleotides, the CDR3 is TGTGCCAGCAGCCAACCAGCCGGATCCTACAATGAGCAGTTCTTC. Protein sequence: CASSQPAGSYNEQFF.

This clonotype was recorded a few times. The chain is built from TRBV20-1 and TRBJ2-2; perhaps TRBD1 as D (6 bases). CDR1 is DFQATT and CDR2 is SNEGSKA in the germline V gene (reference sequence). The CDR3 is 14 amino acids. The germline V and J ends were trimmed by 3 bases and 5 bases, with 13 bases remaining between them. CDR3 loop: CSARGASRTGELFF. The CDR3 DNA reads TGCAGTGCTAGGGGGGCTTCGCGGACCGGGGAGCTGTTTTTT.

This clonotype was observed many times. Here the CDR3 reads CASRIGTGGAYEQFF. CDR3 nucleotides: TGTGCCAGCAGGATAGGGACAGGCGGAGCGTATGAGCAGTTCTTC. The chain links TRBV12-3 or TRBV12-4 to TRBJ2-1; 8 bases are a match to TRBD1. The CDR3 loop spans 15 amino acids. V shed 6 bases and J 8 bases; nucleotides not matched to a gene: 12.

This clonotype was detected many times. The chain employs TRBV28 and TRBJ2-5, with TRBD2 identical over 8 bases. The CDR3 sequence is 16 residues long. With V trimmed by 5 bases and J by 3 bases, 11 bases remained unmatched. Germline CDR1 MDHEN, CDR2 SYDVKM. The CDR3 coding sequence is TGTGCCAGCAGTCCTCGGCCCGGGAGGGCCAAAGAGACCCAGTACTTC. Residues: CASSPRPGRAKETQYF.

V and J are TRBV20-1 and TRBJ2-1; 14 bases are a match to TRBD2. The V gene's germline CDR1 is DFQATT and CDR2 SNEGSKA (reference sequence). J gave up 4 bases and V 2 bases, and 7 bases lay outside the gene matches. The CDR3 has 17 residues. The CDR3 loop reads CSARTPGLAGVYNEQFF. The DNA of the CDR3 is TGCAGTGCTAGAACCCCGGGACTAGCGGGAGTGTACAATGAGCAGTTCTTC.

At least ten counts were recorded for this clonotype. The chain combines TRBV12-3 or TRBV12-4 with TRBJ1-5; a possible D gene is TRBD1 (6 bases). With 4 bases removed from V and 0 bases from J, the gap between germline ends came to 19 bases. This CDR3 spans 18 amino acids. The CDR3 bases are TGTGCCAGCAGTTCACGGGACAAAAGTAACTATAGCAATCAGCCCCAGCATTTT. Amino acid sequence: CASSSRDKSNYSNQPQHF.

This clonotype was seen repeatedly, ten times or more. The chain uses TRBV20-1 and TRBJ2-5, with TRBD1 identical over 8 bases. This CDR3 has 14 amino acids. V trimming: 2 bases; J trimming: 2 bases; junction bases outside the gene matches: 4. CDR1 is DFQATT and CDR2 is SNEGSKA in the germline V gene (reference sequence). CDR3 region: CSARPRQGQETQYF. The CDR3 bases are TGCAGTGCTAGACCTAGACAGGGGCAAGAGACCCAGTACTTC.

This clonotype came up many times. The chain has TRBV28 and TRBJ2-2; perhaps TRBD1 as D (6 bases). Looked up from germline, CDR1 is MDHEN and CDR2 is SYDVKM. The CDR3 loop spans 17 amino acids. V was trimmed by 3 bases and J by 7 bases, leaving 21 bases between them. CDR3 residues: CASSFLYGTSLLGELFF. The CDR3 bases are TGTGCCAGCAGTTTCCTTTACGGGACAAGTCTCCTCGGGGAGCTGTTTTTT.

V usage is TRBV30 and J usage is TRBJ1-3; D uncertain. Germline V gives CDR1 GTSNPN, CDR2 SVGIG (reference sequence). CDR3 length equals 15 residues. Trimming cost V 1 base and J 2 bases, with 12 bases left between them. The CDR3 spells CAWSGFLLAGNTIYF. In nucleotides, the CDR3 is TGTGCCTGGAGTGGGTTTTTATTAGCTGGAAACACCATATATTTT. Full variable domain (outside the CDR3, taken from reference TRBV30 and TRBJ1-3): SQTIHQWPATLVQPVGSPLSLECTVEGTSNPNLYWYRQAAGRGLQLLFYSVGIGQISSEVPQNLSASRPQDRQFILSSKKLLLSDSGFYLCAWSGFLLAGNTIYFGEGSWLTVV.

This clonotype was seen ten or more times. This chain joins TRBV28 and TRBJ2-5; D might be TRBD1 (5 bases). CDR1 is MDHEN, CDR2 SYDVKM, per germline. This CDR3 is 14 amino acids long. V was shortened by 2 bases and J by 5 bases, with 12 bases between the two germline ends. The DNA of the CDR3 is TGTGCCAGCAGTTTAGTCCAGGGTCTCGAGACCCAGTACTTC. Translated: CASSLVQGLETQYF.

The chain has TRBV7-9 and TRBJ1-2; D is unresolved. From germline, CDR1 is SEHNR and CDR2 FQNEAQ (reference sequence). The CDR3 is made up of 15 amino acids. Trimming cost V 7 bases and J 0 bases, with 15 bases left between them. The CDR3 nucleotides are TGTGCCAGCACCCCCGGGAACGGAGCTAACTATGGCTACACCTTC. Translation: CASTPGNGANYGYTF.

At least ten counts were recorded for this clonotype. This chain connects TRBV28 to TRBJ2-2; tentative D call: TRBD2 (5 bases). Germline V gene lookup returns CDR1 MDHEN and CDR2 SYDVKM. The CDR3 contains 14 residues. Trimming pared 7 bases from V and 5 bases from J, leaving 14 bases between. The CDR3: CASTSVGVTGELFF. As DNA, the CDR3 is TGTGCCAGCACTTCAGTCGGGGTTACCGGGGAGCTGTTTTTT.